Following are 17 T cell receptor beta chains from one sample sequenced in a study of CD8 T cells in Susac syndrome. cDNA came from about 0.51 to 1 ug RNA primed by random hexamers. TCRdb processed the immunoSEQ multiplex PCR reads anew with MiXCR; each CDR3 protein has one entry. Of 130,000 or so distinct CDR3 sequences detected, 95% to 96% appear once; the ten largest clones hold less than 0.15%. What was sequenced was CD4+ T cells from PBMCs. These receptors were collected from a human donor with Susac syndrome.

The V gene is TRBV13, the J gene TRBJ2-2; weak D call: TRBD2 (6 bases). This CDR3 has 16 residues. Per the germline V gene, CDR1 is PRHDT and CDR2 is FYEKMQ (reference sequence). The V end was cut by 1 base, the J end by 1 base, with 10 bases between. The CDR3 DNA sequence: TGTGCCAGCAGCTTAGTTGGGAGGCTGAACACCGGGGAGCTGTTTTTT. Its protein product is CASSLVGRLNTGELFF.

V and J are TRBV18 and TRBJ1-5; D unresolved. The V and J ends lost 3 bases and 8 bases respectively, with 8 bases between them. The CDR3 contains 12 residues. Germline V gene sequence: CDR1 KGHSH, CDR2 LQKENI. The CDR3 here is CASSPGWEPQHF. The CDR3 nucleotides read TGTGCCAGCTCACCGGGGTGGGAGCCCCAGCATTTT.

V is TRBV12-3 or TRBV12-4 and J is TRBJ1-1; no definite D call. V was trimmed by 6 bases and J by 0 bases, leaving 8 bases between them. The CDR3 is 13 residues long. The CDR3 DNA follows: TGTGCCAGCAGGGTCGACATGAACACTGAAGCTTTCTTT. Translating gives CASRVDMNTEAFF.

This clonotype was observed a handful of times. The V and J genes are TRBV28 and TRBJ1-5; D is possibly TRBD1 (5 bases). Germline CDR1 MDHEN, CDR2 SYDVKM. V shed 5 bases and J shed 6 bases, with 14 bases lying between them. The CDR3 contains 14 residues. The CDR3 region has the DNA TGTGCCAGCAGTCCCCCTGGGGGGGGTCAGCCCCAGCATTTT. Protein product: CASSPPGGGQPQHF.

V gene TRBV7-2 combines with J gene TRBJ2-3; TRBD2 matches 10 bases. With 1 base clipped from V and 4 bases from J, the junction kept 14 bases outside the gene matches. Looked up from germline, CDR1 is SGHTA and CDR2 is FQGNSA. This CDR3 contains 19 residues. The chain's CDR3 is CASSLGIAGGPGPPDTQYF. CDR3 DNA: TGTGCCAGCAGCTTAGGGATAGCGGGAGGCCCCGGCCCCCCAGATACGCAGTATTTT.

The chain recombines TRBV6-5 with TRBJ1-2; D is ambiguous. The CDR3 is 11 residues long. Germline V lookup: CDR1 MNHEY, CDR2 SVGAGI. The V end was cut by 8 bases, the J end by 2 bases, with 6 bases between. The DNA of the CDR3 is TGTGCCAGCGGCAGGAACTATGGCTACACCTTC. Translation: CASGRNYGYTF.

V usage is TRBV29-1 and J usage is TRBJ1-1; D may be TRBD1 (6 bases). The CDR3 loop spans 13 amino acids. Germline CDR1 and CDR2: SQVTM and ANQGSEA. Trimming took off 1 base at V and 6 bases at J, with 12 bases between the two ends. The chain's CDR3 is CSVEAVGGPEAFF. CDR3 coding DNA: TGCAGCGTTGAAGCAGTCGGGGGCCCTGAAGCTTTCTTT. The complete variable domain, with remaining parts taken from reference TRBV29-1 and TRBJ1-1, reads SAVISQKPSRDICQRGTSLTIQCQVDSQVTMMFWYRQQPGQSLTLIATANQGSEATYESGFVIDKFPISRPNLTFSTLTVSNMSPEDSSIYLCSVEAVGGPEAFFGQGTRLTVV.

The V gene is TRBV30, the J gene TRBJ2-2, with 7 bases identical to TRBD1. Germline V CDR1 and CDR2: GTSNPN, SVGIG (reference sequence). The junction had 8 bases not matched to a gene; V was cut back by 0 bases and J by 7 bases. This CDR3 is built from 15 residues. The CDR3 coding sequence is TGTGCCTGGAGTGTACGAAGGGGGCAGGGCGGGGAGCTGTTTTTT. It is translated as CAWSVRRGQGGELFF.

The chain carries TRBV29-1 and TRBJ1-1, with 8 bases identical to TRBD1. Germline CDR1 and CDR2: SQVTM and ANQGSEA. The J segment lost 1 base and the V segment lost 6 bases, leaving 7 bases of the junction unmatched. CDR3 length equals 14 residues. Written as DNA, the CDR3 is TGCAGCGTCAAACAGGGGGGTAGGAACACTGAAGCTTTCTTT. Residues: CSVKQGGRNTEAFF. The entire variable domain, with the rest obtained from reference TRBV29-1 and TRBJ1-1, is as follows: SAVISQKPSRDICQRGTSLTIQCQVDSQVTMMFWYRQQPGQSLTLIATANQGSEATYESGFVIDKFPISRPNLTFSTLTVSNMSPEDSSIYLCSVKQGGRNTEAFFGQGTRLTVV.

The chain combines TRBV5-1 with TRBJ2-7, with a possible D match to TRBD2 (5 bases). The ends were cut back, 1 base at V and 0 bases at J, with 11 bases in the middle. The CDR3 totals 15 residues. Looked up from germline, CDR1 is SGHRS and CDR2 is YFSETQ. The DNA for the CDR3 is TGCGCCAGCAGCTTGTCTAGCAGGAGCTCCTACGAGCAGTACTTC. Its protein product is CASSLSSRSSYEQYF.

The CDR3 reads CSARESGGSGRAMGMETQYF. Here the CDR3 DNA reads TGCAGTGCTAGAGAGTCGGGCGGTAGCGGGAGAGCAATGGGTATGGAGACCCAGTACTTC. V usage is TRBV20-1 and J usage is TRBJ2-5; 9 positions match TRBD2. V gave up 0 bases and J gave up 5 bases; unmatched junction bases: 22. Germline CDR1 and CDR2: DFQATT and SNEGSKA (reference sequence). The CDR3 extends over 20 amino acids.

The rearrangement links TRBV20-1 to TRBJ2-7; the match to TRBD2 covers 7 bases. The V segment lost 5 bases and the J segment 4 bases; nucleotides outside the gene matches: 8. The CDR3 runs 13 residues. Germline CDR1 and CDR2: DFQATT and SNEGSKA (reference sequence). The CDR3 loop reads CSARLAFGYEQYF. The CDR3 bases are TGCAGTGCTCGACTAGCTTTCGGGTACGAGCAGTACTTC.

The chain uses TRBV10-3 and TRBJ1-5; D may be TRBD1 (6 bases). The CDR3 is made up of 15 amino acids. Germline V gives CDR1 ENHRY, CDR2 SYGVKD. Trimming took 2 bases from V and 7 from J, leaving 15 bases between them. This chain's CDR3 is CAISEAGQKDQPQHF. The CDR3 DNA is TGTGCCATCAGTGAGGCGGGACAAAAGGACCAGCCCCAGCATTTT.

This chain connects TRBV20-1 to TRBJ2-3, with D perhaps given as TRBD1 or TRBD2 (5 bases each). V lost 6 bases and J 1 base, leaving 11 bases between the germline ends. CDR3 length equals 13 residues. CDR1 DFQATT and CDR2 SNEGSKA come from the germline V gene (reference sequence). DNA of the CDR3: TGCAGTGCCTGGGACCTAGGCACAGATACGCAGTATTTT. This codes for CSAWDLGTDTQYF.

This clonotype was observed once. The chain combines TRBV6-4 with TRBJ2-1; 9 bases are shared with TRBD1. After removal of 3 bases from V and 10 bases from J, the junction contained 10 bases not matched to a gene. This CDR3 has 15 residues. Germline V gene sequence: CDR1 MRHNA, CDR2 SNTAGT. CDR3 bases: TGTGCCAGCAGTGAGGGATACAGGGGGCGTGGGGAGCAGTTCTTC. It is translated as CASSEGYRGRGEQFF.

The genes are TRBV7-3 and TRBJ1-1, with a weak D call TRBD1 (5 bases). Trimming removed 4 bases at V and 5 bases at J, with 14 bases between. This CDR3 is built from 14 residues. Germline loops: CDR1 SGHTA, CDR2 FQGTGA. The CDR3 loop reads CASSSGPGGTEAFF. In nucleotides, the CDR3 is TGTGCCAGCAGCTCCGGGCCGGGGGGAACTGAAGCTTTCTTT. The variable domain in full, completed from reference TRBV7-3 and TRBJ1-1, reads GAGVSQTPSNKVTEKGKYVELRCDPISGHTALYWYRQSLGQGPEFLIYFQGTGAADDSGLPNDRFFAVRPEGSVSTLKIQRTERGDSAVYLCASSSGPGGTEAFFGQGTRLTVV.

The chain uses TRBV6-1 and TRBJ2-7, with 13 bases fitting TRBD2. This CDR3 has 16 residues. Germline V CDR1 and CDR2: MNHNS, SASEGT. J gave up 0 bases and V 5 bases, and 4 bases lay outside the gene matches. Written as DNA, the CDR3 is TGTGCCAGCAGTAGACGGACTAGCGGGAGCTCCTACGAGCAGTACTTC. Translated, it gives CASSRRTSGSSYEQYF.